Listed here are 25 T cell receptor beta chains from one sample, sequenced in a study of T cell responses to AZD1222 COVID-19 vaccine. Clones were sequenced by immunoSEQ multiplex PCR, and TCRdb holds only the in-frame ones, with some missing. The sample includes 90,000 to 150,000 clones, over 75% seen only once; the top ten take 4% to 5%. The source was peripheral blood, collected 28 days after the second dose of the MenACWY control vaccine. These TCRs come from an adult who received the MenACWY meningococcal vaccine as a control.

V is TRBV7-2 and J is TRBJ1-3; 9 bases fit TRBD1. V lost 0 bases, J lost 0 bases, and 6 bases stayed unmatched. The CDR3 covers 18 residues. Germline CDR1 is SGHTA and CDR2 is FQGNSA. CDR3 residues: CASSLAPGQGNSGNTIYF. The CDR3 DNA is TGTGCCAGCAGCTTAGCTCCGGGACAGGGAAACTCTGGAAACACCATATATTTT.

The chain recombines TRBV6-2 or TRBV6-3 with TRBJ1-5, with TRBD1 matching 7 bases. Germline trimming cut 4 bases from V and 6 bases from J; bases unmatched to any gene: 9. Germline V gene lookup returns CDR1 MNHEY and CDR2 SVGEGT. This CDR3 is 15 amino acids long. In nucleotides, the CDR3 is TGTGCCAGCAGTTCACCTCAGGGACAGCCTCAGCCCCAGCATTTT. As protein: CASSSPQGQPQPQHF.

The rearrangement joins TRBV5-6 to TRBJ1-5; D is undetermined. Germline V CDR1 and CDR2: SGHDT, YYEEEE. The CDR3 has 13 residues. V was clipped by 2 bases and J by 4 bases, with 7 bases between them. The chain's CDR3 is CASSFGGNQPQHF. In DNA form, the CDR3 reads TGTGCCAGCAGCTTTGGAGGAAATCAGCCCCAGCATTTT.

This chain connects TRBV18 to TRBJ2-7; TRBD1 matches at 7 bases. This CDR3 is built from 12 residues. Looked up from germline, CDR1 is KGHSH and CDR2 is LQKENI. Trimming took 4 bases from V and 5 from J; bases not matched to a gene: 2. The CDR3 sequence: CASSHDRDEQYF. The DNA for the CDR3 is TGTGCCAGCTCACACGACAGGGACGAGCAGTACTTC.

The J gene is TRBJ2-3, the V gene TRBV2, with D perhaps matching TRBD1 or TRBD2 (5 bases each). Germline CDR1 is SNHLY and CDR2 is FYNNEI. The V gene lost 2 bases and the J gene lost 1 base, with 10 bases spanning the gap. The CDR3 sequence is 15 residues long. For the CDR3, the DNA is TGTGCCAGCAGTGAATTGTGGGGACGCACAGATACGCAGTATTTT. Its protein is CASSELWGRTDTQYF.

The chain recombines TRBV13 with TRBJ1-3; TRBD1 is a possible D gene (6 bases). This CDR3 has 13 residues. V was trimmed by 6 bases and J by 4 bases, leaving 10 bases between them. The germline V gene has CDR1 PRHDT and CDR2 FYEKMQ (reference sequence). In DNA, the CDR3 is TGTGCCAGCAGTCACAGGGCCGGAAACACCATATATTTT. Translated: CASSHRAGNTIYF.

The gene calls are TRBV7-8 and TRBJ1-1, with D perhaps matching TRBD1 (6 bases). From germline, CDR1 is SGHVS and CDR2 FQNEAQ. With 1 base removed from V and 5 bases from J, the gap between germline ends came to 20 bases. The CDR3 runs 17 residues. CDR3 nucleotide sequence: TGTGCCAGCAGCTTAGAGTTACAGGGAAGGGCCACAACTGAAGCTTTCTTT. Residues: CASSLELQGRATTEAFF.

This chain links TRBV3-1 (or the pseudogene TRBV3-2) with TRBJ2-3, with TRBD2 matching 9 bases. The CDR3 is 15 residues long. Germline trimming cut 4 bases from V and 3 bases from J; bases unmatched to any gene: 5. Germline V gene sequence: CDR1 LGHDT, CDR2 YNNKEL (reference sequence). CDR3 nucleotides: TGTGCCAGCAGCCTCACTAGCGGGCGTACAGATACGCAGTATTTT. Its translation is CASSLTSGRTDTQYF.

This clone is medium-sized in the sample. The genes are TRBV7-9 and TRBJ2-1; 11 nucleotides match TRBD2. Germline-derived CDR1 and CDR2 are SEHNR and FQNEAQ (reference sequence). This CDR3 contains 17 residues. V was pared by 5 bases and J by 4 bases, with 10 bases of the junction left unmatched. The DNA of the CDR3 is TGTGCCAGCAGCCCGGGGAGGCTAGCGGGAGGTTACAATGAGCAGTTCTTC. It yields the protein CASSPGRLAGGYNEQFF.

V is TRBV7-2 and J is TRBJ2-1; D call uncertain. The germline CDR1 and CDR2 sequences are SGHTA and FQGNSA. V dropped 0 bases and J dropped 0 bases, with 9 bases sitting between them. The CDR3 loop spans 16 amino acids. CDR3 amino acids: CASSLAGSLSYNEQFF. CDR3 nucleotide sequence: TGTGCCAGCAGCTTAGCGGGAAGTCTCTCCTACAATGAGCAGTTCTTC.

This chain joins TRBV4-3 and TRBJ1-2, with D maybe TRBD1 (5 bases). This CDR3 is 15 amino acids long. In germline, CDR1 is LGHNA, CDR2 YSLEER. V lost 3 bases, J lost 1 base, and 12 bases lay in between. This CDR3 is CASSQVSGGNYGYTF. CDR3 DNA: TGCGCCAGCAGCCAGGTATCCGGGGGTAACTATGGCTACACCTTC.

The gene calls are TRBV27 and TRBJ1-6; possibly TRBD1 for D (6 bases). CDR1 and CDR2 from the germline V gene are MNHEY and SMNVEV (reference sequence). The CDR3 has 14 residues. The V end was cut by 1 base, the J end by 5 bases, with 6 bases between. The CDR3 DNA follows: TGTGCCAGCAGTTTATACAGGGATAATTCACCCCTCCACTTT. Translating it yields CASSLYRDNSPLHF.

V usage is TRBV3-1 (or the pseudogene TRBV3-2) and J usage is TRBJ1-2; 7 nucleotides line up with TRBD1. J was trimmed by 4 bases and V by 6 bases; bases with no gene match: 8. The CDR3 totals 14 residues. CDR1 and CDR2 (germline): LGHDT, YNNKEL (reference sequence). CDR3 loop: CASRYTGESYGYTF. In nucleotides, the CDR3 is TGTGCCAGCAGATATACAGGGGAAAGCTATGGCTACACCTTC.

The chain links TRBV11-2 to TRBJ2-7, with 11 bases that match TRBD2. The CDR3 contains 16 residues. The V segment lost 4 bases and the J segment 1 base; nucleotides outside the gene matches: 6. Per germline, CDR1 SGHAT and CDR2 FQNNGV. The CDR3 loop is CASSWGLAVTSYEQYF. The CDR3 region has the DNA TGTGCCAGCAGCTGGGGACTAGCGGTGACATCCTACGAGCAGTACTTC.

V and J are TRBV28 and TRBJ1-1; weak D call: TRBD1 (5 bases). With 5 bases removed from V and 3 bases from J, the gap between germline ends came to 13 bases. CDR1 is MDHEN, CDR2 SYDVKM, per germline. The CDR3 covers 14 residues. DNA for the CDR3: TGTGCCAGCAGTCCGCGGGGGGGAGACACTGAAGCTTTCTTT. It codes for CASSPRGGDTEAFF. Looking up the rest from reference TRBV28 and TRBJ1-1 gives the full variable domain: DVKVTQSSRYLVKRTGEKVFLECVQDMDHENMFWYRQDPGLGLRLIYFSYDVKMKEKGDIPEGYSVSREKKERFSLILESASTNQTSMYLCASSPRGGDTEAFFGQGTRLTVV.

This clone came up once. The chain uses TRBV19 and TRBJ2-7; D gene ambiguous. This CDR3 is built from 15 residues. The V end was cut by 0 bases, the J end by 2 bases, with 11 bases between. CDR1 is LNHDA, CDR2 SQIVND, per germline (reference sequence). DNA of the CDR3: TGTGCCAGTAGTATAGATTGGGCCACCCCCTACGAGCAGTACTTC. Encoded protein: CASSIDWATPYEQYF. Using reference TRBV19 and TRBJ2-7 for the parts outside the CDR3, the full variable domain is DGGITQSPKYLFRKEGQNVTLSCEQNLNHDAMYWYRQDPGQGLRLIYYSQIVNDFQKGDIAEGYSVSREKKESFPLTVTSAQKNPTAFYLCASSIDWATPYEQYFGPGTRLTVT.

V is TRBV28 and J is TRBJ1-2; no clear D. From germline, CDR1 is MDHEN and CDR2 SYDVKM. CDR3 size: 13 residues. The V end was cut by 6 bases, the J end by 1 base, with 9 bases between. The chain's CDR3 is CASRLSFNYGYTF. CDR3 sequence (DNA): TGTGCCAGCAGGCTCAGTTTTAACTATGGCTACACCTTC.

In regard to this clone: Other nucleotide sequences in the sample specify the same CDR3. V and J are TRBV28 and TRBJ1-5; D call uncertain. V was cut by 3 bases and J by 4 bases, with 10 bases left in between. The CDR3 runs to 14 residues. Germline loops: CDR1 MDHEN, CDR2 SYDVKM. CDR3: CASSLGGANQPQHF. The CDR3 DNA follows: TGTGCCAGCAGTTTGGGAGGAGCTAATCAGCCCCAGCATTTT.

V and J are TRBV15 and TRBJ2-5; 7 nucleotides align to TRBD1. V shed 1 base, J shed 5 bases, and the junction held 7 bases outside the gene matches. The CDR3 is made up of 15 amino acids. CDR1 and CDR2 (germline): LNHNV, YYDKDF (reference sequence). CDR3 region: CATSRGGGAGETQYF. CDR3 nucleotide sequence: TGTGCCACCAGCAGAGGAGGGGGCGCGGGTGAGACCCAGTACTTC.

This chain links TRBV2 with TRBJ2-2; D is unresolved. The CDR3 has 15 amino acids. The V end lost 7 bases, the J end lost 0 bases, and 12 bases lay between the germline ends. Germline V gene data show CDR1 as SNHLY and CDR2 as FYNNEI. The CDR3 reads CASTPDPANTGELFF. The CDR3 DNA is TGTGCCAGCACCCCCGACCCAGCGAACACCGGGGAGCTGTTTTTT.

V is TRBV18 and J is TRBJ2-3; 11 bases align to TRBD2. The CDR3 spans 17 residues. Trimming cost V 3 bases and J 5 bases; bases outside gene matches: 10. Germline V gene data show CDR1 as KGHSH and CDR2 as LQKENI. The CDR3, as DNA: TGTGCCAGCTCACCCGAACTAGCGGGGGCAGGTAGAGATACGCAGTATTTT. Translated, it gives CASSPELAGAGRDTQYF.

V is TRBV24-1 and J is TRBJ1-5, with a tentative D call TRBD1 (6 bases). The CDR3 is 17 amino acids. Trimming shortened V by 2 bases and J by 6 bases, and 19 bases separated the two germline ends. The germline V gene has CDR1 KGHDR and CDR2 SFDVKD. CDR3 protein: CATSDSSRGGMSQPQHF. The CDR3 DNA reads as TGTGCCACCAGTGATTCCTCCAGGGGTGGGATGAGTCAGCCCCAGCATTTT.

The CDR3, as DNA: TGTGCCAGCAGTGATTGGGTCTTTAACACTGAAGCTTTCTTT. It translates to CASSDWVFNTEAFF. V usage is TRBV2 and J usage is TRBJ1-1; D is ambiguous. The CDR3 contains 14 residues. Germline CDR1 is SNHLY and CDR2 is FYNNEI. Trimming shortened V by 3 bases and J by 2 bases, and 10 bases separated the two germline ends.

The V gene is TRBV9, the J gene TRBJ1-6; D is undetermined. The germline gives CDR1 SGDLS, CDR2 YYNGEE. V lost 0 bases, J lost 0 bases, and 10 bases lay in between. The CDR3 is 17 amino acids. CDR3 coding DNA: TGTGCCAGCAGCGTAGGGCACGTGAGCTCCTATAATTCACCCCTCCACTTT. As protein: CASSVGHVSSYNSPLHF.

This sequence joins TRBV7-2 and TRBJ1-1; 9 nucleotides match TRBD1. From germline, CDR1 is SGHTA and CDR2 FQGNSA. Germline trimming cut 7 bases from V and 4 bases from J; bases unmatched to any gene: 10. The CDR3 is made up of 15 amino acids. The CDR3 coding sequence is TGTGCCAGCACCCTGGACAGGGGAGTTTTCACTGAAGCTTTCTTT. It yields the protein CASTLDRGVFTEAFF.